This T cell receptor beta chain appears in the sequencing data of a study of T cells in Graves' hyperthyroidism and ophthalmopathy. Whole-study results and caveats: Ophthalmopathy cases were set apart from stable hyperthyroidism by a 13 V-J model. Blood shared most expanded thyroid clonotypes above 0.001. Ophthalmopathy prediction by the model preceded onset by a median 6.5 months.

This clonotype was detected ten times or more. The antigen is undetermined. Using RNA transcripts as the source, TCR beta CDR3 regions were amplified. The HTBI set primed first-round TCR CDR3 RT-PCR. TCRdb recomputed calls from the multiplex PCR reads with MiXCR, one row per CDR3 protein. The sample includes approximately 610,000 distinct CDR3 sequences, approximately 14% seen only once; the top ten take approximately 4.2%. Germline lookup yields CDR1 MNHEY and CDR2 SMNVEV (reference sequence). Deletions cut 0 bases from V and 2 bases from J, with 10 bases between. CDR3 size: 15 residues. Sequenced input: blood. The source is a woman aged 35 to 49 with Graves' ophthalmopathy. V gene TRBV27 combines with J gene TRBJ2-5; tentatively, D is TRBD1 (5 bases). CDR3 in DNA: TGTGCCAGCAGTTTATCTCCAGGGTTGCAAGAGACCCAGTACTTC. Amino acid sequence: CASSLSPGLQETQYF.